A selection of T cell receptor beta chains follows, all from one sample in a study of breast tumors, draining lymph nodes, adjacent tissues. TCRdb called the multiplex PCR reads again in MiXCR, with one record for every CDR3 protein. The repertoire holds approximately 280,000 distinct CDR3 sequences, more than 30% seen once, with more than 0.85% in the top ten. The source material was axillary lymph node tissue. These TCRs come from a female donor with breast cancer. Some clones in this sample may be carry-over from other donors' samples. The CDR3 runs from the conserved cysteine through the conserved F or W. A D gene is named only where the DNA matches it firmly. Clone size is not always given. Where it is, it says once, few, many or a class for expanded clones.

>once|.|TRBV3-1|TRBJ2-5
CASSQMGRVETQYF
TGTGCCAGCAGCCAAATGGGGCGGGTTGAGACCCAGTACTTC
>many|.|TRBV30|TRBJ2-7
CACKDGPSYEQYF
TGTGCCTGTAAGGACGGACCTTCCTACGAGCAGTACTTC
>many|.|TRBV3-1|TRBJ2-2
CASNALGNPPGELFF
TGTGCCAGCAACGCGTTAGGGAACCCCCCCGGGGAGCTGTTTTTT
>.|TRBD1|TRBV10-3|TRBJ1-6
CAVRGDGFNSLLHF
TGTGCCGTCAGGGGGGACGGGTTTAATTCACTCCTCCACTTT
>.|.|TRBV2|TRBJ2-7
CASYQETTYSYEQYF
TGTGCCAGCTACCAAGAGACTACCTACTCCTACGAGCAGTACTTC
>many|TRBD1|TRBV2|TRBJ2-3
CASSGQGGTDTQYF
TGTGCCAGCAGCGGACAGGGGGGCACAGATACGCAGTATTTT
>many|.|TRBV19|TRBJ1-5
CASSIIRVAYSNQPQHF
TGTGCCAGTAGTATTATCAGGGTCGCCTATAGCAATCAGCCCCAGCATTTT
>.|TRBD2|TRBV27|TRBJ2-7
CASSKRTSGRSYEQYF
TGTGCCAGCAGCAAACGGACTAGCGGGAGGTCCTACGAGCAGTACTTC
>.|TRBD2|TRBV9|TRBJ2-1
CASSVGAAPGGGFNNEQFF
TGTGCCAGCAGCGTAGGTGCGGCCCCCGGCGGGGGGTTCAACAATGAGCAGTTCTTC
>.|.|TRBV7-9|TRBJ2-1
CASSDLPPPYNERFF
TGTGCCAGCAGTGATCTCCCCCCCCCCTACAATGAGCGGTTCTTC
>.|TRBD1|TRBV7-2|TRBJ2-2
CASSPGQGARNTGELFF
TGTGCCAGCAGCCCCGGACAGGGGGCGCGGAACACCGGGGAGCTGTTTTTT
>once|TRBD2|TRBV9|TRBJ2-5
CASSATLAGETQYF
TGTGCCAGCAGCGCAACCCTAGCGGGAGAGACCCAGTACTTC
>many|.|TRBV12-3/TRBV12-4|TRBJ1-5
CASSINNQPQHF
TGTGCCAGCAGTATCAACAATCAGCCCCAGCATTTT
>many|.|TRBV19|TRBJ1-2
CASSIGRDNSNYGYTF
TGTGCCAGTAGTATAGGCCGGGACAACTCTAACTATGGCTACACCTTC
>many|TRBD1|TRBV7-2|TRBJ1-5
CASSLLGQGDQPQHF
TGTGCCAGCAGCTTACTGGGACAGGGGGATCAGCCCCAGCATTTT
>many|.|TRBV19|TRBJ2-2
CASTNKAMTGELFF
TGTGCCAGCACCAACAAGGCTATGACCGGGGAGCTGTTTTTT
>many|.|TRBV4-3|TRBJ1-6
CASSQDLRGINNSPLHF
TGCGCCAGCAGCCAAGATCTGAGAGGGATTAATAATTCACCCCTCCACTTT